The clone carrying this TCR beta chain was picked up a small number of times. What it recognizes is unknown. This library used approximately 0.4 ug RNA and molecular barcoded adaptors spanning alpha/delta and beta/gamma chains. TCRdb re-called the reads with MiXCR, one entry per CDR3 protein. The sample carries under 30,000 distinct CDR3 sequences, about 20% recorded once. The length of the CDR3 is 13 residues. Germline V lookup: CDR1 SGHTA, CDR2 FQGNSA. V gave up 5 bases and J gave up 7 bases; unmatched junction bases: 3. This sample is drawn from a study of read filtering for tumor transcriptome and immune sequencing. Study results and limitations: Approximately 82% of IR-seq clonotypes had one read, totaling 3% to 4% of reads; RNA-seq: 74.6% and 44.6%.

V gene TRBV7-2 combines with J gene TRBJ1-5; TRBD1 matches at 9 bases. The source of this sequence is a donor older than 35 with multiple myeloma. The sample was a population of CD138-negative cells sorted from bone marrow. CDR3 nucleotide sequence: TGTGCCAGCAGCCGACAGGGGGACCAGCCCCAGCATTTT. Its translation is CASSRQGDQPQHF.